This is a list of T cell receptor beta chains from one sample in a study of cytomegalovirus exposure and HLA in healthy donors. The assay was immunoSEQ multiplex PCR, and TCRdb's table has in-frame clones only and misses some. The data contain about 200,000 clones, 79% of them singletons. The source material was PBMCs. The receptors come from a girl between 10 and 17 years old in good health and CMV-seropositive. Both conserved end residues are part of each CDR3. The D gene is left open where the match is weak. For some rows the clone size is stated as once, few or many, or as a class when expanded; others skip it.

size: -; length: 14; V: TRBV27; D: -; J: TRBJ1-5; DNA: TGTGCCAGCAGTTTATCTGCGGGGAATCAGCCCCAGCATTTT; CDR3: CASSLSAGNQPQHF
size: -; length: 21; V: TRBV10-3; D: TRBD2; J: TRBJ2-7; DNA: TGTGCCATCAGTGCTAGGTTTAGTTCTAGTGGTACTAGCGGGGGAGAGTACGAGCAGTACTTC; CDR3: CAISARFSSSGTSGGEYEQYF
size: -; length: 12; V: TRBV2; D: -; J: TRBJ1-1; DNA: TGTGCCAGCAGGGCCGAGGGCACTGAAGCTTTCTTT; CDR3: CASRAEGTEAFF
size: -; length: 16; V: TRBV7-2; D: TRBD1; J: TRBJ2-3; DNA: TGTGCCAGCAGCTTGAGTCGGGACAGGGGCACAGATACGCAGTATTTT; CDR3: CASSLSRDRGTDTQYF
size: -; length: 15; V: TRBV7-2; D: -; J: TRBJ2-3; DNA: TGTGCCAGCAGCTTAGATGGGTCCCGAGGAGATACGCAGTATTTT; CDR3: CASSLDGSRGDTQYF
size: -; length: 14; V: TRBV13; D: TRBD2; J: TRBJ2-5; DNA: TGTGCCAGCAGCTGGGGGGGGTTCCAAGAGACCCAGTACTTC; CDR3: CASSWGGFQETQYF
size: -; length: 16; V: TRBV5-5; D: -; J: TRBJ2-6; DNA: TGTGCCAGCAGCTTGTTGGAGGGCTTTGGGGCCAACGTCCTGACTTTC; CDR3: CASSLLEGFGANVLTF
size: -; length: 15; V: TRBV27; D: TRBD1; J: TRBJ1-5; DNA: TGTGCCAGCAGTTCCTTCACAGGGGTCAATCAGCCCCAGCATTTT; CDR3: CASSSFTGVNQPQHF
size: -; length: 15; V: TRBV7-8; D: -; J: TRBJ1-2; DNA: TGTGCCAGCAGCTTAGGACCTCAGGGTCGCGATGGCTACACCTTC; CDR3: CASSLGPQGRDGYTF
size: -; length: 15; V: TRBV27; D: TRBD1; J: TRBJ1-1; DNA: TGTGCCAGCAGTTTAACAGGGGGCGTCTTCACTGAAGCTTTCTTT; CDR3: CASSLTGGVFTEAFF
size: -; length: 17; V: TRBV11-2; D: TRBD1; J: TRBJ1-4; DNA: TGTGCCAGCAGCCCGGGACAGGGGGCGTCGACTAATGAAAAACTGTTTTTT; CDR3: CASSPGQGASTNEKLFF
size: -; length: 15; V: TRBV4-1; D: -; J: TRBJ1-1; DNA: TGCGCCAGCAGCCAAAGCGGGGGGGGCCTCACTGAAGCTTTCTTT; CDR3: CASSQSGGGLTEAFF
size: -; length: 15; V: TRBV2; D: TRBD1; J: TRBJ1-1; DNA: TGTGCCAGCTCTCGGGACAGGGCCACGAACACTGAAGCTTTCTTT; CDR3: CASSRDRATNTEAFF
size: few; length: 13; V: TRBV2; D: TRBD2; J: TRBJ2-3; DNA: TGTGCCAGTAGCGGGGGGGCTGCAGATACGCAGTATTTT; CDR3: CASSGGAADTQYF
size: -; length: 16; V: TRBV7-9; D: TRBD2; J: TRBJ2-5; DNA: TGTGCCAGCAGCCTTAGCCCGGGACTAGCGTCAGAGACCCAGTACTTC; CDR3: CASSLSPGLASETQYF
size: -; length: 16; V: TRBV25-1; D: -; J: TRBJ1-1; DNA: TGTGCCAGTACAGCAGCAGGGGTAAAAGGGGACACTGAAGCTTTCTTT; CDR3: CASTAAGVKGDTEAFF
size: few; length: 15; V: TRBV2; D: TRBD1; J: TRBJ2-5; DNA: TGTGCCAGCAGTGAAAGGGACAGGAATTGGAAGACCCAGTACTTC; CDR3: CASSERDRNWKTQYF
size: -; length: 13; V: TRBV27; D: TRBD1; J: TRBJ1-5; DNA: TGTGCCAGCAGTATAACAGGGGATCAGCCCCAGCATTTT; CDR3: CASSITGDQPQHF
size: few; length: 14; V: TRBV4-2; D: -; J: TRBJ2-3; DNA: TGTGCCAGCAGCCCACGTATTCAGGGAGATACGCAGTATTTT; CDR3: CASSPRIQGDTQYF
size: -; length: 17; V: TRBV27; D: -; J: TRBJ1-6; DNA: TGTGCCAGCAGTCCCTACAGGGTCCCCCTCTATAATTCACCCCTCCACTTT; CDR3: CASSPYRVPLYNSPLHF
size: -; length: 17; V: TRBV10-1; D: TRBD1; J: TRBJ2-3; DNA: TGCGCCAGCAGTGATACCGGGACAGTAGTTAGCACAGATACGCAGTATTTT; CDR3: CASSDTGTVVSTDTQYF
size: once; length: 17; V: TRBV4-3; D: -; J: TRBJ2-3; DNA: TGCGCCAGCAGCCAAGTGGTGGGGCAGGGACTGACAGATACGCAGTATTTT; CDR3: CASSQVVGQGLTDTQYF
size: -; length: 13; V: TRBV2; D: TRBD2; J: TRBJ2-5; DNA: TGTGCCAGCACGAGCGGGGGGGCGGAGACCCAGTACTTC; CDR3: CASTSGGAETQYF
size: -; length: 14; V: TRBV6-5; D: TRBD1; J: TRBJ1-2; DNA: TGTGCCAGCAGTTACTCCGGACAGGGATATGGCTACACCTTC; CDR3: CASSYSGQGYGYTF
size: -; length: 15; V: TRBV6-1; D: -; J: TRBJ2-5; DNA: TGTGCCAGCAGTGCTATGAGGGGGGGCGTGGAGACCCAGTACTTC; CDR3: CASSAMRGGVETQYF
size: -; length: 15; V: TRBV7-9; D: TRBD1; J: TRBJ1-2; DNA: TGTGCCAGCAGCGAGTCGGGACAGGGGGCGCGTGGCTACACCTTC; CDR3: CASSESGQGARGYTF
size: -; length: 16; V: TRBV9; D: -; J: TRBJ2-4; DNA: TGTGCCAGCAGCGCCTCCATGTTAGCCCTCGGGAACATTCAGTACTTC; CDR3: CASSASMLALGNIQYF
size: -; length: 17; V: TRBV9; D: TRBD2; J: TRBJ2-1; DNA: TGTGCCAGCAGCGTAGGTAGCGGGGGTCTTGCTTACAATGAGCAGTTCTTC; CDR3: CASSVGSGGLAYNEQFF
size: -; length: 13; V: TRBV6-1; D: TRBD1; J: TRBJ1-1; DNA: TGTGCCAGCAGTGTGGACAGGGGCACTGAAGCTTTCTTT; CDR3: CASSVDRGTEAFF
size: -; length: 16; V: TRBV12-2; D: -; J: TRBJ1-2; DNA: TGTGCAAGTCGCTTACGAACACAGGGGGCCGGCTATGGCTACACCTTC; CDR3: CASRLRTQGAGYGYTF
size: -; length: 15; V: TRBV7-9; D: TRBD1; J: TRBJ2-7; DNA: TGTGCCAGCAGCCGTGTTGGACAGGGAACCTACGAGCAGTACTTC; CDR3: CASSRVGQGTYEQYF
size: -; length: 16; V: TRBV11-2; D: TRBD1; J: TRBJ2-4; DNA: TGTGCCAGCAGCCCACCCTTGACAGGGGCCAAAAACATTCAGTACTTC; CDR3: CASSPPLTGAKNIQYF
size: -; length: 13; V: TRBV5-1; D: TRBD1; J: TRBJ1-4; DNA: TGCGCCAGCAGCCCCACAGGGGGTGAAAAACTGTTTTTT; CDR3: CASSPTGGEKLFF
size: -; length: 17; V: TRBV18; D: TRBD2; J: TRBJ2-5; DNA: TGTGCCAGCTCACCAAGTACGGGACTAGGGATTAAAGAGACCCAGTACTTC; CDR3: CASSPSTGLGIKETQYF
size: -; length: 16; V: TRBV4-3; D: TRBD2; J: TRBJ2-3; DNA: TGCGCCAGCAGCCCCTTGGGGAGCGGGGAATCAGATACGCAGTATTTT; CDR3: CASSPLGSGESDTQYF
size: -; length: 16; V: TRBV5-8; D: -; J: TRBJ2-5; DNA: TGTGCCAGCAGAGCGACTGGGGGGGCAGCATCTGAGACCCAGTACTTC; CDR3: CASRATGGAASETQYF
size: few; length: 13; V: TRBV19; D: TRBD2; J: TRBJ2-1; DNA: TGTGCCAGTCTCCTTAGCGGGGTGAATGAGCAGTTCTTC; CDR3: CASLLSGVNEQFF
size: -; length: 11; V: TRBV7-9; D: TRBD2; J: TRBJ2-3; DNA: TGTCGCGGGGGGGACACAGATACGCAGTATTTT; CDR3: CRGGDTDTQYF
size: -; length: 14; V: TRBV27; D: -; J: TRBJ1-2; DNA: TGTGCCAGCAGCGGGAGGCCGGAACTATTTGGCTACACCTTC; CDR3: CASSGRPELFGYTF
size: -; length: 17; V: TRBV21-1; D: -; J: TRBJ1-2; DNA: TGTGCCAGCAGCGTAATGCCCAATCCGGGTTCGGGCTATGGCTACACCTTC; CDR3: CASSVMPNPGSGYGYTF
size: few; length: 19; V: TRBV27; D: TRBD2; J: TRBJ2-5; DNA: TGTGCCAGCAGTTCCTTCGGGTTTAGCGGGGGGGCGCACCAAGAGACCCAGTACTTC; CDR3: CASSSFGFSGGAHQETQYF
size: -; length: 16; V: TRBV4-1; D: TRBD2; J: TRBJ2-3; DNA: TGCGCCAGCAGGACCGTAGCGGGGGGCAACACAGATACGCAGTATTTT; CDR3: CASRTVAGGNTDTQYF
size: -; length: 13; V: TRBV18; D: -; J: TRBJ2-5; DNA: TGTGCCAGCTCACCCAGTGAATGGGAGACCCAGTACTTC; CDR3: CASSPSEWETQYF
size: -; length: 15; V: TRBV9; D: TRBD1; J: TRBJ1-1; DNA: TGTGCCAGCAGCGTAGGCTGGACAGGGAACACTGAAGCTTTCTTT; CDR3: CASSVGWTGNTEAFF
size: -; length: 15; V: TRBV6-6; D: -; J: TRBJ2-1; DNA: TGTGCCAGCAGAGACAGGTCCTTTACCTACAATGAGCAGTTCTTC; CDR3: CASRDRSFTYNEQFF
size: few; length: 15; V: TRBV7-2; D: -; J: TRBJ2-7; DNA: TGTGCCAGCAGCTTAGGGATGGGGAGGTCCTACGAGCAGTACTTC; CDR3: CASSLGMGRSYEQYF
size: -; length: 15; V: TRBV5-4; D: TRBD2; J: TRBJ2-7; DNA: TGTGCCAGCAGCTGGACTAGCGGGGGGGCGGACGAGCAGTACTTC; CDR3: CASSWTSGGADEQYF
size: -; length: 14; V: TRBV2; D: -; J: TRBJ1-2; DNA: TGTGCCAGCAGTGAGGGGCAGATTAGCTATGGCTACACCTTC; CDR3: CASSEGQISYGYTF
size: -; length: 14; V: TRBV2; D: TRBD2; J: TRBJ2-1; DNA: TGTGCCAGCAGCCGACTAGCGGGGGCGTGGGAGCAGTTCTTC; CDR3: CASSRLAGAWEQFF
size: -; length: 16; V: TRBV5-4; D: -; J: TRBJ1-1; DNA: TGTGCCAGCACCACCGAACAGGGAAAGTTGAGCACTGAAGCTTTCTTT; CDR3: CASTTEQGKLSTEAFF
size: few; length: 12; V: TRBV4-3; D: -; J: TRBJ2-1; DNA: TGCGCCAGCAGCCAAGACCGGACTGTACAGTTCTTC; CDR3: CASSQDRTVQFF
size: -; length: 13; V: TRBV7-9; D: -; J: TRBJ1-6; DNA: TGTGCCAGCAGCTTAGATCCATATTCACCCCTCCACTTT; CDR3: CASSLDPYSPLHF